This paragraph reports one TCR beta chain. What this receptor recognizes is not known. Within one base of it there is no much larger clone, and no base qualities were kept. The trial excluded patients who had a history of autoimmune disease or were on systemic immunosuppression. Peripheral blood for TCR sequencing was drawn from every dose cohort at baseline, at cycle 4 day 1 and at cycle 7 day 1. The samples were drawn from a first-in-human, open-label, multicenter phase I dose-escalation trial of ivuxolimab. Adults with locally advanced or metastatic melanoma, renal cell carcinoma, hepatocellular carcinoma or head and neck squamous cell carcinoma were enrolled in the trial. CD4+ and CD8+ T cells were sorted separately from peripheral blood before TCR sequencing. To sequence the TCRbeta CDR3 region, genomic DNA was isolated from the sorted cells. TCRbeta CDR3 regions were sequenced using the immunoSEQ Assay. TCRdb obtained this table from immuneACCESS and retained in-frame rearrangements with V and J assigned. These tables miss some clones; where compared with another copy, unresolved V genes account for less than half of the shortfall, and the remainder is unexplained. The sample table lists 120,000 or so clones, around 93% of them with a count of one. Approximately 0.15% of the sample belongs to the ten largest clones.

This entry is derived from a study of OX40 agonist ivuxolimab in advanced cancers. Background on the whole study: The costimulatory receptor OX40 (CD134) was targeted by ivuxolimab, a fully human IgG2 agonistic monoclonal antibody. Intravenous ivuxolimab was administered to patients every 2 weeks at six dose levels: 0.01, 0.1, 0.3, 1.5, 3 and 10 mg/kg. Of the 50 to 55 dose-escalation patients, hepatocellular carcinoma was present in about 20, melanoma in some 15, renal cell carcinoma in 9 and head and neck cancer in 9. In the dose-escalation cohort, more than 75% of patients were male, and the mean age was roughly 60 years, with a range of about 23 to 85. Patients were allowed to have had prior anti-PD-1, anti-PD-L1 or anti-CTLA-4 therapy, and approximately 39% of the dose-escalation patients had been treated with checkpoint inhibitors. Partial responses occurred in three dose-escalation patients: two with cutaneous melanoma and one with hepatocellular carcinoma. Peripheral TCRbeta sequencing aimed to test whether ivuxolimab altered TCR sequence diversity and caused clonal T-cell expansion. The monotherapy dose-escalation portion (N of about 50 patients) of the phase I ivuxolimab trial is reported in the paper.

The study at large found these results: In partial responders in the 0.1-3.0 mg/kg groups, normalized peripheral clonal expansion was found to be among the lowest, especially among CD8+ T cells. At doses of 0.1 to 3.0 mg/kg, clonal expansion of both CD4+ and CD8+ blood T cells was observed from baseline to week 6. After ivuxolimab, CD8+ T cells had more expanded clones than CD4+ T cells on average. Low levels of normalized T-cell clonal expansion were also seen in some nonresponding patients. Antigen specificity was not determined for the clonally expanded peripheral T cells.

This TCR came from an adult with an advanced solid tumor such as melanoma, head and neck, liver or kidney cancer. The material sequenced was CD4+ or CD8+ T cells sorted from blood, taken in a trial of the OX40 agonist ivuxolimab.

The CDR3 region reads CASSLQTVNTEAFF. The nucleotide sequence reads TGTGCCAGCAGCTTACAGACGGTTAACACTGAAGCTTTCTTT. The sequence links TRBV7-2 to TRBJ1-1, with the D gene not clear enough to name. From the cysteine up to the phenylalanine, the CDR3 has a length of 14 residues. Only CDR3 DNA is held: 42 bases, read in frame from base 1. The junction shows trimming of 2 bases on V and 2 bases on J, plus 9 bases between the germline ends. Sequences SGHTA (CDR1) and FQGNSA (CDR2) are obtained from the germline V gene.